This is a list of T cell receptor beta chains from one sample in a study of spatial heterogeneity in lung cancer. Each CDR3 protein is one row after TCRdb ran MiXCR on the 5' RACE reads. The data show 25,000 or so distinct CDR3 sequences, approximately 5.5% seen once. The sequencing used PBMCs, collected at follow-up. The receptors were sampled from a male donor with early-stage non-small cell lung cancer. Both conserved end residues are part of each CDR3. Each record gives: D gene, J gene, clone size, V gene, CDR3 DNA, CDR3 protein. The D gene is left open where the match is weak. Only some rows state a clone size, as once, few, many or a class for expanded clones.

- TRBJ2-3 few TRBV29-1 TGCAGCGTTGAAGGGGGACTCCCCCATGGTACGCAGTATTTT CSVEGGLPHGTQYF
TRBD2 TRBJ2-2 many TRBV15 TGTGCCACCAGGGCTAGCGGGAGCCCGAACACCGGGGAGCTGTTTTTT CATRASGSPNTGELFF
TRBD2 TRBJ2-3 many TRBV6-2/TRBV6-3 TGTGCCAGCAAGATAGCGGGGGGGGCAGATACGCAGTATTTT CASKIAGGADTQYF
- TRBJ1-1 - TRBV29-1 TGCAGCGTTGCGGGGACCTTGAACACTGAAGCTTTCTTT CSVAGTLNTEAFF
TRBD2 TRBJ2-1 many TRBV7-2 TGTGCCAGCAGCTTATATGGCGGGAGGGGCTACAATGAGCAGTTCTTC CASSLYGGRGYNEQFF
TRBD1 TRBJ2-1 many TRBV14 TGTGCCAGCAGCCGCACCGGGACAGGGTGGAGGCAGTTCTTC CASSRTGTGWRQFF
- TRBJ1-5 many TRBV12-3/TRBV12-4 TGTGCCAGCAGTTACGGACGGGGCAATCAGCCCCAGCATTTT CASSYGRGNQPQHF
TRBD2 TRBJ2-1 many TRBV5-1 TGCGCCAGCAGTATGACTAGCGGGGGGCAGAGTGAGCAGTTCTTC CASSMTSGGQSEQFF
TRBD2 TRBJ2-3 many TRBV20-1 TGCAGTGCACCAGCGGGAGAGGGTTTTACGCAGTATTTT CSAPAGEGFTQYF
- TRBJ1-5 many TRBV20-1 TGCAGTGCTAGACAGGGCAATCAGCCCCAGCATTTT CSARQGNQPQHF
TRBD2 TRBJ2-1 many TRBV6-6 TGTGCCAGCAGTTCCACTAGCGGGAGGGCCGGGGAGCAGTTCTTC CASSSTSGRAGEQFF
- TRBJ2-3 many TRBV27 TGTGCCAGCAGTTTAATCAGGACATCCACAGATACGCAGTATTTT CASSLIRTSTDTQYF
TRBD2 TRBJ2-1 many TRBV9 TGTGCCAGCAGCGTAGAGGCTAGCGGGGGCCTTGAGCAGTTCTTC CASSVEASGGLEQFF
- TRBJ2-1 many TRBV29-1 TGCAGCATCCCGTTAGGCAGCAATACCTACAATGAGCAGTTCTTC CSIPLGSNTYNEQFF
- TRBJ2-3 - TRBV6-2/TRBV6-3 TGTGCCAGCAGTTACGACATCCTGAGTACAGATACGCAGTATTTT CASSYDILSTDTQYF
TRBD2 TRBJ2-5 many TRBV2 TGTGCCAGCATGCGAGGGACTAGCGGGATCCAAGAGACCCAGTACTTC CASMRGTSGIQETQYF
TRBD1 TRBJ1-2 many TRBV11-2 TGTGCCAGCAGCTCGGGACAGGGCTATGGCTACACCTTC CASSSGQGYGYTF
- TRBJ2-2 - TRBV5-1 TGCGCCACCCGAAGGGACGGGAGCAACACCGGGGAGCTGTTTTTT CATRRDGSNTGELFF
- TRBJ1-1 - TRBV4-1 TGCGCCAGCAGCCAAGAAGGGGGGAAAGCTTTCTTT CASSQEGGKAFF
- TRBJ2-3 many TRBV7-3 TGTGCCAGCAGTTATCCGGGAGTGGTAGATACGCAGTATTTT CASSYPGVVDTQYF
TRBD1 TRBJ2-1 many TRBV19 TGTGCCAGTAGGACAGGGTTGGATGAGCAGTTCTTC CASRTGLDEQFF
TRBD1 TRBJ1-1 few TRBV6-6 TGTGCCAGCAGCCCGACAGGGTACGAAGCTTTCTTT CASSPTGYEAFF
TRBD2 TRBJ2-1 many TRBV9 TGTGCCAGCAGCGTAGGGCTAGCGGGGGCCCCGTACAATGAGCAGTTCTTC CASSVGLAGAPYNEQFF
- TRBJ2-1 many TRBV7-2 TGTGCCAGCAGCTTCGTCGGGAGTAATGAGCAGTTCTTC CASSFVGSNEQFF
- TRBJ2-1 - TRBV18 TGTGCCAGCTCACCCACAGGGTCCGGGTCCAATGAGCAGTTCTTC CASSPTGSGSNEQFF
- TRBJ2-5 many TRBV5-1 TGCGCCAGCAGCTTGGTACACCAAGAGACCCAGTACTTC CASSLVHQETQYF
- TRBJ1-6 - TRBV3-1 TGTGCCAGCAGCCAAGACGCCAGTCATAATTCACCCCTCCACTTT CASSQDASHNSPLHF
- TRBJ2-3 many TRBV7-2 TGTGCCAGCAGCTCCCGGTCGGGCCCAAAAACGGGCACAGATACGCAGTATTTT CASSSRSGPKTGTDTQYF
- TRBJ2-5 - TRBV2 TGTGCCAGCATGTCCCTAGCCCCAGAGACCCAGTACTTC CASMSLAPETQYF